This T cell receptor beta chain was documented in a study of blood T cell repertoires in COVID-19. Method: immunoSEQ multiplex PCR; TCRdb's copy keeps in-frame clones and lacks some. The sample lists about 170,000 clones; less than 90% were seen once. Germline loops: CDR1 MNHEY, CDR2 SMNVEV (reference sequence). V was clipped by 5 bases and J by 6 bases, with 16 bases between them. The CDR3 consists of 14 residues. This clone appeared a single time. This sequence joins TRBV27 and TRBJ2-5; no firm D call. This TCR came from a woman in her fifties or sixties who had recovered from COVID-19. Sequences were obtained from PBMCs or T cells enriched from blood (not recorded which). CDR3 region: CASSQAHSIQTQYF. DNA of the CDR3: TGTGCCAGCAGTCAAGCCCACAGCATACAGACCCAGTACTTC.